This TCR beta chain was sequenced in a study of blood T cell repertoires in COVID-19 (dated by TCRdb to the early 2020s). Regarding the study in general: The collaborator samples originated in the United States, Italy and Spain and spanned the acute and convalescent phases of COVID-19. The prospective study material was composed of cDNA or gDNA derived from T cells, B-cell-depleted T cells, or PBMCs. Deeply sampled blood TCRbeta repertoires from subjects exposed to, actively infected with, or recovered from COVID-19 were included in the dataset. The repertoires were released in a freely available public database intended as a resource for research on the immune response to SARS-CoV-2. The samples were drawn from two sources: the first 160 participants of the ongoing ImmuneRACE study, and over 950 subjects contributed by 6 global collaborators. Nearly every sample came with metadata listing a de-identified subject ID, COVID-19 status, age in years and sex. Where HLA class I and class II types were available, the types were taken from metadata supplied by the sample provider, not from assay-based typing.

The immunoSEQ Assay, a bias-controlled multiplex PCR, was used to amplify TCRbeta CDR3 regions from genomic DNA. Processing in the source paper ran as follows. The number of nucleated cells in each sample was estimated by amplification of reference gene primers within the assay. Sequence reads were collapsed and filtered to measure the absolute abundance of every unique TCRbeta CDR3 rearrangement. For each sample, productive Simpson clonality was calculated by taking the square root of Simpson's diversity index across productive rearrangements. TCRdb mirrors the immuneACCESS table, restricted to in-frame sequences. Some clones are absent from its copies; in checked studies, under half trace to an unresolved V gene, and the reason for the others is unknown. That table furnishes V, J and clone size, whereas the DNA furnished D and trimming. Across this sample there are 190,000 or so clones, with roughly 80% seen only once. Around 0.93% of the sample belongs to the ten largest clones.

Inclusive of the bounding cysteine and phenylalanine, the CDR3 is 13 residues long. The retained sequence is limited to the CDR3, 39 bases, with the frame set at the first base. Looking up the germline V gene (reference sequence) yields CDR1 SEHNR and CDR2 FQNEAQ. V lost 4 bases and J lost 7 bases; the stretch between them is 13 bases long. In Seattle, one collaborating source enrolled patients while the infection was active and tracked those patients longitudinally over the course of disease. Each collaborating institution followed its own protocols to collect whole blood in K2EDTA tubes. Collaborator samples were shipped for TCRbeta analysis as frozen whole blood, isolated PBMCs, or DNA extracted from either sample type. The study at large found these results: Clinical and demographic metadata were provided uncurated, with the amount varying by source and participant.

This clone occurred once. No antigen is known for it. The input lacks base qualities; no much larger clone sits a single base away. The sample taken for sequencing was peripheral blood. This clonotype originated in a man between 60 and 75 years old with COVID-19, enrolled during active disease. The chain was built from TRBV7-9 and TRBJ1-2; possibly the D gene is TRBD1, per 5 matching bases. The CDR3 amino acid sequence is: CASSSSSRAGYTF. The DNA sequence is TGTGCCAGCAGCTCCTCATCCAGGGCTGGCTACACCTTC.